The 25 T cell receptor beta chains presented below share a single source sample, sequenced in a study of vaccination and CD4 T cells after COVID-19. Which antigens these TCRs recognize remains unknown. This sample's treatment: approximately 10-day PBMC culture with coronavirus spike peptide pools or control peptides (ViraFEST assay). Sequence data for DNA of cultured CD4+ T cells were generated by the Oncomine TCR Beta short-read assay. Via MiXCR, TCRdb re-called the PCR reads, giving one row per CDR3 protein. The profile shows about 15,000 distinct CDR3 sequences, about a fifth of them singletons. Source: CD4+ T cells from blood, cultured in vitro, taken before SARS-CoV-2 vaccination. The origin of the receptors is a human donor who received a COVID-19 vaccine.

The chain combines TRBV7-2 with TRBJ1-1; 7 bases are shared with TRBD1. CDR3 length: 20 residues. Germline V gene lookup returns CDR1 SGHTA and CDR2 FQGNSA. The ends lost 5 bases at V and 4 bases at J; junction bases unmatched: 25. The CDR3 region has the DNA TGTGCCAGCAGCACCCGACAGGGCTATTGGGGAGAGGAAGATGGCACTGAAGCTTTCTTT. Protein: CASSTRQGYWGEEDGTEAFF.

This clonotype was counted a few times. V usage is TRBV20-1 and J usage is TRBJ2-4; D may correspond to TRBD1 or TRBD2 (5 bases each). The CDR3 consists of 12 residues. Germline values: CDR1 DFQATT, CDR2 SNEGSKA (reference sequence). V lost 5 bases to trimming and J lost 3 bases, with 8 bases between them. In nucleotides, the CDR3 is TGCAGTGCTGAGAGGGGCAAAAACATTCAGTACTTC. Its translation is CSAERGKNIQYF.

The genes are TRBV10-3 and TRBJ2-1; D is possibly TRBD1 or TRBD2 (7 bases each). Trimming pared 6 bases from V and 0 bases from J, leaving 15 bases between. This CDR3 is built from 16 residues. CDR1 is ENHRY, CDR2 SYGVKD, per germline. CDR3 region: CAISPGGASSYNEQFF. CDR3 nucleotides: TGTGCCATCAGCCCAGGGGGGGCGAGCTCCTACAATGAGCAGTTCTTC.

V is TRBV25-1 and J is TRBJ2-3, with D possibly TRBD2 on 5 matching bases. The germline gives CDR1 MGHDK, CDR2 SYGVNS. CDR3 size: 14 residues. V was cut by 3 bases and J by 4 bases, with 11 bases left in between. The chain's CDR3 is CASSEDLEADTQYF. The CDR3 DNA is TGTGCCAGCAGTGAGGATCTGGAGGCAGATACGCAGTATTTT.

This clonotype was counted a few times. This chain joins TRBV6-1 and TRBJ1-2; D may be TRBD1 (5 bases). CDR1 and CDR2 (germline): MNHNS, SASEGT. V dropped 3 bases and J dropped 5 bases, with 22 bases sitting between them. The CDR3 has 17 amino acids. CDR3 region: CASSDEFQGMEVYGYTF. CDR3 sequence (DNA): TGTGCCAGCAGTGATGAGTTCCAGGGTATGGAGGTTTATGGCTACACCTTC.

This clonotype appeared a few times. The chain is built from TRBV19 and TRBJ2-3; 12 bases line up with TRBD2. The CDR3 loop spans 17 amino acids. Per germline, CDR1 LNHDA and CDR2 SQIVND (reference sequence). V trimming: 3 bases; J trimming: 1 base; junction bases outside the gene matches: 5. The DNA of the CDR3 is TGTGCCAGTAGTATCAATCTAGCGGGGGGGGGCACAGATACGCAGTATTTT. It translates to CASSINLAGGGTDTQYF.

This clonotype has just a few counts. The V and J genes are TRBV2 and TRBJ2-7, with TRBD1 matching 9 bases. The CDR3 consists of 15 residues. In germline, CDR1 is SNHLY, CDR2 FYNNEI. V was clipped by 6 bases and J by 0 bases; unmatched bases: 6. The CDR3 nucleotides are TGTGCCAGCAGAGCCGGGACAGGGAGCTCCTACGAGCAGTACTTC. This encodes CASRAGTGSSYEQYF. The full variable domain, completed using reference TRBV2 and TRBJ2-7, is EPEVTQTPSHQVTQMGQEVILRCVPISNHLYFYWYRQILGQKVEFLVSFYNNEISEKSEIFDDQFSVERPDGSNFTLKIRSTKLEDSAMYFCASRAGTGSSYEQYFGPGTRLTVT.

Note on this clonotype: The junction and the germline gene differ at one end; a read error may be behind it. The chain combines TRBV7-9 with TRBJ1-4; TRBD1 aligns across 10 bases. The length of the CDR3 is 14 residues. Germline values: CDR1 SEHNR, CDR2 FQNEAQ (reference sequence). The CDR3 reads CANSTGQGQEKLFF. The CDR3 nucleotides are TGTGCCAACAGCACGGGACAGGGGCAGGAAAAACTGTTTTTT.

V is TRBV7-2 and J is TRBJ2-5; 7 bases are a match to TRBD2. Germline CDR1 is SGHTA and CDR2 is FQGNSA. The CDR3 runs 13 residues. V was clipped by 3 bases and J by 5 bases; unmatched bases: 3. The chain's CDR3 is CASSFGEGETQYF. The CDR3 DNA reads as TGTGCCAGCAGCTTCGGGGAGGGGGAGACCCAGTACTTC.

This clonotype was counted between two and nine times. The chain couples TRBV10-1 to TRBJ2-3; possible D gene TRBD2, 6 bases. Germline assignment: CDR1 WNHNN and CDR2 SYGVQD (reference sequence). V was pared by 3 bases and J by 2 bases, with 12 bases between. There are 15 residues in the CDR3. The CDR3 spells CASSESGAFTDTQYF. Written as DNA, the CDR3 is TGCGCCAGCAGTGAATCGGGAGCTTTCACAGATACGCAGTATTTT.

The chain has TRBV12-3 or TRBV12-4 and TRBJ1-6; TRBD1 matches 10 bases. The trim removed 4 bases at V and 6 bases at J, leaving 12 bases unmatched. This CDR3 is 18 amino acids long. CDR3 coding DNA: TGTGCCAGCAGTTGGTCCCGGGACAGGGGCGGGCGTAATTCACCCCTCCACTTT. As protein: CASSWSRDRGGRNSPLHF.

Only a few counts were recorded for this clonotype. This chain uses TRBV6-1 with TRBJ1-2; 10 nucleotides line up with TRBD1. Unmatched junction bases numbered 9, after V lost 6 bases and J lost 8 bases. Germline V gene sequence: CDR1 MNHNS, CDR2 SASEGT. This CDR3 is built from 14 residues. CDR3 in DNA: TGTGCCAGCAGACAGACAGGGGGCCAGGGGGGCTACACCTTC. Translated: CASRQTGGQGGYTF.

This clonotype was seen a handful of times. The chain uses TRBV7-8 and TRBJ2-2; 7 nucleotides agree with TRBD2. J was trimmed by 2 bases and V by 10 bases; bases with no gene match: 10. The CDR3 has 15 amino acids. Germline V CDR1 and CDR2: SGHVS, FQNEAQ. CDR3 residues: CATGHGGVNTGELFF. CDR3 sequence (DNA): TGTGCCACCGGGCATGGGGGGGTCAACACCGGGGAGCTGTTTTTT. Combining the CDR3 with reference TRBV7-8 and TRBJ2-2 gives the whole variable domain GAGVSQSPRYKVAKRGQDVALRCDPISGHVSLFWYQQALGQGPEFLTYFQNEAQLDKSGLPSDRFFAERPEGSVSTLKIQRTQQEDSAVYLCATGHGGVNTGELFFGEGSRLTVL.

The chain joins TRBV5-1 to TRBJ1-3, with D possibly being TRBD1 (5 bases). Trimming removed 4 bases from V and 1 base from J, with 15 bases in between. CDR3 length: 16 residues. Germline assignment: CDR1 SGHRS and CDR2 YFSETQ. The DNA of the CDR3 is TGCGCCAGCAGCCCCAGCGGGGGAGAGTCTGGAAACACCATATATTTT. Encoded protein: CASSPSGGESGNTIYF.

The chain has TRBV5-4 and TRBJ2-7, with 12 nucleotides matching TRBD2. The ends lost 4 bases at V and 5 bases at J; junction bases unmatched: 10. The germline gives CDR1 SGHNT, CDR2 YYREEE (reference sequence). The CDR3 has 16 residues. DNA for the CDR3: TGTGCCAGCAGCCCGTCCACTAGCGGGGGGCTCAACGAGCAGTACTTC. Residues: CASSPSTSGGLNEQYF.

The chain carries TRBV2 and TRBJ2-5; D ambiguous. Per the germline V gene, CDR1 is SNHLY and CDR2 is FYNNEI. V lost 4 bases to trimming and J lost 1 base, with 7 bases between them. The CDR3 sequence is 13 residues long. CDR3 sequence reads: CASSAQTQETQYF. In DNA, the CDR3 is TGTGCCAGCAGTGCACAGACCCAAGAGACCCAGTACTTC.

V usage is TRBV19 and J usage is TRBJ1-5; TRBD1 matches 7 bases. The CDR3 has 16 amino acids. Looked up from germline, CDR1 is LNHDA and CDR2 is SQIVND (reference sequence). The trim removed 3 bases at V and 0 bases at J, leaving 5 bases unmatched. DNA for the CDR3: TGTGCCAGTAGTATTAACAGGGGCTATAGCAATCAGCCCCAGCATTTT. Protein product: CASSINRGYSNQPQHF.

This clonotype was seen a few times. V gene TRBV27 combines with J gene TRBJ2-3; TRBD2 might be the D (5 bases). The CDR3 contains 11 residues. Trimming shortened V by 8 bases and J by 2 bases, and 5 bases separated the two germline ends. CDR1 and CDR2 from the germline V gene are MNHEY and SMNVEV (reference sequence). In DNA, the CDR3 is TGTGCCAGCGGACTCACAGATACGCAGTATTTT. Amino acid sequence: CASGLTDTQYF.

This clonotype has a handful of counts. This chain links TRBV5-1 with TRBJ1-6; a possible D gene is TRBD1 (6 bases). Germline V lookup: CDR1 SGHRS, CDR2 YFSETQ. The CDR3 has 13 amino acids. Trimming stripped 5 bases from V and 8 bases from J, with 11 bases between. The DNA of the CDR3 is TGCGCCAGCAGGGGACAAGATGATTCACCCCTCCACTTT. This encodes CASRGQDDSPLHF.

The sample holds a few counts of this clonotype. V is TRBV24-1 and J is TRBJ1-4; D not resolved. V was pared by 1 base and J by 4 bases, with 12 bases between. CDR1 is KGHDR, CDR2 SFDVKD, per germline. The CDR3 runs to 16 residues. This chain's CDR3 is CATSDFSGVGNEKLFF. The CDR3 nucleotides read TGTGCCACCAGTGATTTCTCCGGGGTTGGTAATGAAAAACTGTTTTTT.

This clonotype was seen a few times. The chain employs TRBV6-1 and TRBJ1-1, with TRBD1 matching 12 bases. The CDR3 totals 16 residues. The ends lost 4 bases at V and 5 bases at J; junction bases unmatched: 8. CDR1 is MNHNS, CDR2 SASEGT, per germline. CDR3 sequence reads: CASSAGTGGLRTEAFF. The CDR3 nucleotides are TGTGCCAGCAGTGCGGGGACAGGGGGCTTGAGAACTGAAGCTTTCTTT.

J is TRBJ1-6 and V is TRBV19, with 7 bases identical to TRBD1. The germline gives CDR1 LNHDA, CDR2 SQIVND (reference sequence). The CDR3 contains 16 residues. Trimming cost V 5 bases and J 7 bases; bases outside gene matches: 11. In DNA, the CDR3 is TGTGCCAGTAGTTTACTACCGGACAGGACCAATTCACCCCTCCACTTT. This codes for CASSLLPDRTNSPLHF.

V usage is TRBV6-1 and J usage is TRBJ1-3; 10 positions match TRBD1. The germline CDR1 and CDR2 sequences are MNHNS and SASEGT. Germline trimming cut 5 bases from V and 0 bases from J; bases unmatched to any gene: 13. The CDR3 length is 19 residues. The CDR3 reads CASSPTTGGPILSGNTIYF. The CDR3 DNA reads TGTGCCAGCAGTCCGACGACAGGGGGCCCGATTCTCTCTGGAAACACCATATATTTT.

The CDR3 region has the DNA TGTGCCAGCAGCCCCCTTATCGGTATCCGGACAGGGTCGAGGGAAAAACTGTTTTTT. It encodes CASSPLIGIRTGSREKLFF. This chain joins TRBV7-9 and TRBJ1-4; 8 nucleotides align to TRBD1. The length of the CDR3 is 19 residues. The V segment lost 5 bases and the J segment 8 bases; nucleotides outside the gene matches: 22. CDR1 and CDR2 (germline): SEHNR, FQNEAQ (reference sequence).

V gene TRBV20-1 combines with J gene TRBJ2-5, with D hard to call. Germline V CDR1 and CDR2: DFQATT, SNEGSKA (reference sequence). Trimming removed 4 bases from V and 1 base from J, with 4 bases in between. This CDR3 comprises 11 residues. The CDR3, as DNA: TGCAGTGCTATTTTCCAAGAGACCCAGTACTTC. This codes for CSAIFQETQYF.